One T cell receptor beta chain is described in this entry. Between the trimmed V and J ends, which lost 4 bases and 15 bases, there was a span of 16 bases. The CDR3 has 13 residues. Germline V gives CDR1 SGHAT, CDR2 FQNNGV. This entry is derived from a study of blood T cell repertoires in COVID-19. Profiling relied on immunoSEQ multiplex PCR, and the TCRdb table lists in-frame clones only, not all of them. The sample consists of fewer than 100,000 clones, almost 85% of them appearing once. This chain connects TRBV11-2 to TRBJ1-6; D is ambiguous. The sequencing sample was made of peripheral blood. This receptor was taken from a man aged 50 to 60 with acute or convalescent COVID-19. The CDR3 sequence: CASSSGGKLVLHF. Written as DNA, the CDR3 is TGTGCCAGCAGCTCTGGAGGGAAATTGGTCCTCCACTTT.